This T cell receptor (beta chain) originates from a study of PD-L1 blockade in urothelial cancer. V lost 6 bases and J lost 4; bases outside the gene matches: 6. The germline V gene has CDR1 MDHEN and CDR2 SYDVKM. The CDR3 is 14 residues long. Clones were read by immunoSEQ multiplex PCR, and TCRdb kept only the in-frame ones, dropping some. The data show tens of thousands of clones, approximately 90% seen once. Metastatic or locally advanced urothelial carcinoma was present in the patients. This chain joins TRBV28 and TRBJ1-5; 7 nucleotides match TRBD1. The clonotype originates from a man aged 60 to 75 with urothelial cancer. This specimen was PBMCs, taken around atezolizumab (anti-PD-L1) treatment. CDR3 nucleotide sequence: TGTGCCAGCAGCCGGGGACAGCGAAATCAGCCCCAGCATTTT. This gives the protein CASSRGQRNQPQHF.